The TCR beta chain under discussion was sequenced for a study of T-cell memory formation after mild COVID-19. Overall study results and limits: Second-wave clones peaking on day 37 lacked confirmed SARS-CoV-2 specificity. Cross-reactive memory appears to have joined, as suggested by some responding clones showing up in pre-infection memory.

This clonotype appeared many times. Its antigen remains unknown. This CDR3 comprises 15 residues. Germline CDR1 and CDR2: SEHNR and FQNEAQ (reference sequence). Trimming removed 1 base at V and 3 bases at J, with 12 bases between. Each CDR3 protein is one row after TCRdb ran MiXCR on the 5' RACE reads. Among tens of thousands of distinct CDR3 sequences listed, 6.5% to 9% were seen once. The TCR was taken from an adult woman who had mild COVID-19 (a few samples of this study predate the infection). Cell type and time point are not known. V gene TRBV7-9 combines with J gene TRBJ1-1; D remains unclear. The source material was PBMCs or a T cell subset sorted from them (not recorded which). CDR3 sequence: CASSLGLFLDTEAFF. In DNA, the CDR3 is TGTGCCAGCAGCTTAGGACTTTTTCTGGACACTGAAGCTTTCTTT.